The clone carrying this TCR beta chain occurred many times. Its specificity is not known. This beta chain lies outside the target of a library built for alpha chains; its clone size means little. The data are from a study of spatial heterogeneity in lung cancer. Study results and caveats: There were more appearances of ubiquitous expanded tumor TCRs in blood at resection than at follow-up.

TCRdb itself ran the 5' RACE reads through MiXCR, one entry per CDR3 protein. The sample lists about 12,000 distinct CDR3 sequences; about 3.9% were seen once. The sample's time point: sample taken at primary tumor resection. Unsorted samples of tumor, nontumor lung or frozen PBMC had their whole RNA sequenced. Samples were obtained from about 75 donors, all untreated early-stage non-small cell lung cancer patients. Material: PBMCs, obtained at surgery. The sequence was obtained from a male donor with early-stage non-small cell lung cancer.

The CDR3 protein is CATSDLVGGWQFF. In nucleotides, the CDR3 is TGTGCCACCAGTGACCTGGTTGGGGGTTGGCAGTTCTTC. This rearrangement joins TRBV24-1 to TRBJ2-1; either TRBD1 or TRBD2 may fit D (5 bases each). V was shortened by 4 bases and J by 12 bases, with 15 bases between the two germline ends. The V gene's germline CDR1 is KGHDR and CDR2 SFDVKD. The CDR3 loop spans 13 amino acids.